Each of the 3 T cell receptor beta chains below was sequenced from the same sample in a study of cytomegalovirus exposure and HLA in healthy donors. The primer mix had 60 Vbeta and 13 Jbeta primers. TCRdb's copy holds only in-frame clones and misses some; the assay was immunoSEQ multiplex PCR. The data hold 150,000 to 200,000 clones, with around four fifths observed a single time. Material: PBMCs. These receptors were obtained from a woman aged 25-40 years in good health and CMV-seropositive.

The rearrangement uses TRBV7-2 and TRBJ2-5; possibly TRBD2 for D (5 bases). Trimming removed 2 bases at V and 1 base at J, with 11 bases between. Germline V lookup: CDR1 SGHTA, CDR2 FQGNSA. The CDR3 has 15 residues. The chain's CDR3 is CASSLWAGVQETQYF. The CDR3 DNA reads as TGTGCCAGCAGCTTATGGGCGGGCGTCCAAGAGACCCAGTACTTC.

The chain links TRBV30 to TRBJ2-7; 11 nucleotides match TRBD2. The CDR3 spans 16 residues. J lost 3 bases, V lost 2 bases, and 9 bases had no gene match. CDR1 GTSNPN and CDR2 SVGIG come from the germline V gene (reference sequence). The DNA for the CDR3 is TGTGCCTGGAGTAACTTGGGACTAGCGGTATTCTACGAGCAGTACTTC. Encoded protein: CAWSNLGLAVFYEQYF.

This chain uses TRBV27 with TRBJ2-5; 8 bases agree with TRBD1. The CDR3 consists of 14 residues. Looked up from germline, CDR1 is MNHEY and CDR2 is SMNVEV (reference sequence). The V segment lost 10 bases and the J segment 1 base; nucleotides outside the gene matches: 8. CDR3 nucleotides: TGTGCCACCACGGGACAGGAAATCCAAGAGACCCAGTACTTC. As protein: CATTGQEIQETQYF.